These 19 T cell receptor beta chains originate from one sample sequenced in a study of spatial heterogeneity in lung cancer. Study-wide findings and caveats: Expanded alpha and beta TCR counts within tumors tracked tumor mutation counts.

TCRdb re-called the 5' RACE reads through MiXCR, storing one row per CDR3 protein. The sample carries about 10,000 distinct CDR3 sequences, around 6% recorded once. Noted time point: sample taken at primary tumor resection. No antigen has been identified for these receptors. Source: lung tumor tissue, taken at surgery. The source is a male donor with early-stage non-small cell lung cancer.

This clonotype showed up many times. The chain is built from TRBV6-1 and TRBJ1-6; no reliable D call. Between the trimmed V and J ends, which lost 7 bases and 5 bases, there was a span of 9 bases. CDR1 and CDR2 from the germline V gene are MNHNS and SASEGT. This CDR3 contains 13 residues. The CDR3 spells CASIVGNNSPLHF. The DNA for the CDR3 is TGTGCCAGCATAGTCGGGAATAATTCACCCCTCCACTTT.

In this sample, this clonotype turned up many times. The chain joins TRBV5-5 to TRBJ2-7; D possibly corresponds to TRBD1 (5 bases). V gave up 6 bases and J gave up 3 bases, with 19 bases separating them. CDR3 length: 15 residues. Per the germline V gene, CDR1 is SGHKS and CDR2 is YYEKEE (reference sequence). The DNA for the CDR3 is TGTGCCAGCAAAGCCCACACAGGCTCAGGCTACGAGCAGTACGTC. Its protein product is CASKAHTGSGYEQYV.

In its sample, this clonotype was seen many times. The chain carries TRBV3-1 and TRBJ2-4; D may be TRBD1 (5 bases). The V gene lost 0 bases and the J gene lost 6 bases, with 9 bases spanning the gap. This CDR3 region has 14 residues. Per the germline V gene, CDR1 is LGHDT and CDR2 is YNNKEL (reference sequence). The CDR3 sequence: CASSQDQGRNIQYF. The CDR3 region has the DNA TGTGCCAGCAGCCAAGATCAGGGCAGAAACATTCAGTACTTC.

This clonotype was seen repeatedly, ten times or more. CDR3 region: CASSTLAGTYNEQFF. Written as DNA, the CDR3 is TGTGCCAGCAGCACACTAGCGGGGACCTACAATGAGCAGTTCTTC. This chain uses TRBV7-9 with TRBJ2-1, with 10 bases lining up with TRBD2. V shed 5 bases and J 2 bases; nucleotides not matched to a gene: 3. The CDR3 contains 15 residues. CDR1 and CDR2 (germline): SEHNR, FQNEAQ (reference sequence).

The chain has TRBV5-8 and TRBJ2-7, with D possibly TRBD1 on 5 matching bases. Germline V gene lookup returns CDR1 SGHTS and CDR2 YDEGEE. V was trimmed by 1 base and J by 2 bases, leaving 13 bases between them. CDR3 length: 15 amino acids. As DNA, the CDR3 is TGTGCCAGCAGCTTGTCACCAGGGCGTGCCTACGAGCAGTACTTC. Encoded protein: CASSLSPGRAYEQYF.

The chain recombines TRBV6-5 with TRBJ1-1; D not certain. The V end lost 4 bases, the J end lost 3 bases, and 9 bases lay between the germline ends. This CDR3 is built from 13 residues. Germline CDR1 is MNHEY and CDR2 is SVGAGI. In DNA form, the CDR3 reads TGTGCCAGCAGTTTGACAATGGACACTGAAGCTTTCTTT. It translates to CASSLTMDTEAFF.

By frequency in the sample, this clonotype is medium-sized. The chain couples TRBV24-1 to TRBJ1-5; TRBD1 might be the D (6 bases). This CDR3 region has 19 residues. From germline, CDR1 is KGHDR and CDR2 SFDVKD. Trimming took 4 bases from V and 0 from J, leaving 21 bases between them. The CDR3 bases are TGTGCCACCAGTGAATATTCCGCGAGGGGGAACCTTAGCAATCAGCCCCAGCATTTT. Its translation is CATSEYSARGNLSNQPQHF.

This clonotype was picked up many times. The chain carries TRBV20-1 and TRBJ2-6; 7 nucleotides align to TRBD1. The J segment lost 0 bases and the V segment lost 6 bases, leaving 11 bases of the junction unmatched. Germline lookup yields CDR1 DFQATT and CDR2 SNEGSKA (reference sequence). The CDR3 is 17 amino acids. The CDR3 DNA is TGCAGTGCGCAGGGGACAGTAAGAAACTCTGGGGCCAACGTCCTGACTTTC. Amino acids: CSAQGTVRNSGANVLTF.

By sample fraction, this clonotype is medium-sized. The rearrangement links TRBV14 to TRBJ2-7; TRBD1 matches 9 bases. Germline trimming cut 4 bases from V and 1 base from J; bases unmatched to any gene: 2. Germline values: CDR1 SGHDN, CDR2 FVKESK. This CDR3 spans 14 amino acids. CDR3 sequence reads: CASSLGQGSYEQYF. The CDR3 DNA reads as TGTGCCAGCAGCCTTGGACAGGGGTCCTACGAGCAGTACTTC.

The sample holds many counts of this clonotype. The V call is TRBV12-3 or TRBV12-4, the J call TRBJ1-1; D is perhaps TRBD1 (5 bases). Trimming pared 5 bases from V and 0 bases from J, leaving 10 bases between. There are 14 residues in the CDR3. CDR3 bases: TGTGCCAGCAGTCAGGGACGGTTGAACACTGAAGCTTTCTTT. It translates to CASSQGRLNTEAFF.

This clonotype is termed medium-sized. The chain combines TRBV10-3 with TRBJ1-3; the D is unclear. The CDR3 consists of 11 residues. Trimming stripped 7 bases from V and 4 bases from J, with 5 bases between. Per the germline V gene, CDR1 is ENHRY and CDR2 is SYGVKD. In DNA, the CDR3 is TGTGCCATCATCGGGGGAAACACCATATATTTT. As protein: CAIIGGNTIYF.

This clonotype is labeled medium-sized (0.01 to 0.1%). This rearrangement joins TRBV28 to TRBJ2-3; D is possibly TRBD2 (5 bases). The CDR3 extends over 15 amino acids. In germline, CDR1 is MDHEN, CDR2 SYDVKM. Trimming stripped 1 base from V and 2 bases from J, with 10 bases between. This CDR3 reads CASSLSPRDTDTQYF. CDR3 DNA: TGTGCCAGCAGTTTATCGCCCCGGGACACAGATACGCAGTATTTT.

In this sample, this clonotype turned up many times. V gene TRBV13 combines with J gene TRBJ2-7; possibly TRBD2 for D (6 bases). Per germline, CDR1 PRHDT and CDR2 FYEKMQ (reference sequence). Between the trimmed V and J ends, which lost 5 bases and 2 bases, there was a span of 13 bases. The CDR3 length is 14 residues. The CDR3 DNA is TGTGCCAGCAGCGCAGGGACTCCGACCTACGAGCAGTACTTC. Its protein product is CASSAGTPTYEQYF.

This clonotype has only a few counts. This chain uses TRBV5-1 with TRBJ2-5; D not resolved. The germline V and J ends were trimmed by 2 bases and 2 bases, with 4 bases remaining between them. The CDR3 is 12 residues long. Germline V gene data show CDR1 as SGHRS and CDR2 as YFSETQ. The CDR3 region is CASSLRQETQYF. As DNA, the CDR3 is TGCGCCAGCAGCTTAAGACAAGAGACCCAGTACTTC. The full variable domain, its missing parts supplied by reference TRBV5-1 and TRBJ2-5, is KAGVTQTPRYLIKTRGQQVTLSCSPISGHRSVSWYQQTPGQGLQFLFEYFSETQRNKGNFPGRFSGRQFSNSRSEMNVSTLELGDSALYLCASSLRQETQYFGPGTRLLVL.

This clonotype was counted many times. This chain joins TRBV28 and TRBJ2-5, with D perhaps being TRBD1 or TRBD2 (5 bases each). Germline lookup yields CDR1 MDHEN and CDR2 SYDVKM. V lost 2 bases, J lost 6 bases, and 25 bases lay in between. The CDR3 is 18 residues long. The CDR3 reads CASSLAGQVGTQGQTQYF. Written as DNA, the CDR3 is TGTGCCAGCAGTTTAGCTGGGCAGGTCGGGACCCAGGGACAGACCCAGTACTTC.

The gene calls are TRBV5-1 and TRBJ2-5; D is ambiguous. Trimming took 0 bases from V and 5 from J, leaving 14 bases between them. The CDR3 sequence is 15 residues long. The germline V gene encodes CDR1 SGHRS and CDR2 YFSETQ. The CDR3 sequence: CASSLVGGSVETQYF. CDR3 bases: TGCGCCAGCAGCTTGGTGGGCGGTTCTGTGGAGACCCAGTACTTC.

This clonotype was recorded at least ten times. The rearrangement uses TRBV5-1 and TRBJ2-3; no definite D call. V lost 0 bases to trimming and J lost 2 bases, with 7 bases between them. The CDR3 totals 14 residues. Germline CDR1 is SGHRS and CDR2 is YFSETQ. DNA for the CDR3: TGCGCCAGCAGCTTGGGTGGGAACACAGATACGCAGTATTTT. It specifies CASSLGGNTDTQYF.

This clonotype occurred many times. The rearrangement links TRBV30 to TRBJ1-1; a weak D match, TRBD1 (6 bases). Looked up from germline, CDR1 is GTSNPN and CDR2 is SVGIG (reference sequence). V gave up 6 bases and J gave up 11 bases, with 16 bases separating them. The CDR3 totals 11 residues. Written as DNA, the CDR3 is TGTGCCTGCTCGGACAGCAAGTGGGCTTTCTTT. It encodes CACSDSKWAFF.

This clonotype counts as medium-sized. The chain joins TRBV20-1 to TRBJ1-1, with D maybe TRBD1 (5 bases). The ends were cut back, 0 bases at V and 1 base at J, with 12 bases in the middle. CDR3 size: 15 residues. CDR1 and CDR2 (germline): DFQATT, SNEGSKA (reference sequence). The CDR3: CSARDPSQGNTEAFF. CDR3 DNA: TGCAGTGCTAGAGATCCGAGTCAGGGGAACACTGAAGCTTTCTTT.